The T cell receptor beta chain described here comes from a study of PD-L1 blockade in urothelial cancer (dated by TCRdb to 2017 to 2019). Some background on the complete study: Every patient began therapy in 2014 and was given atezolizumab 1,200 mg intravenously every 3 weeks. About 90% of the roughly 30 patients were identified as males with urothelial cancer of bladder origin, and a prior smoking history was reported by 18 of 29 patients. An ECOG performance status of 0 or 1 was recorded for the patients, and 0 to 3 prior chemotherapy regimens had been received by the patients. Blood samples were analyzed 3 weeks after the start of treatment (second dose) and 6 weeks after the start of treatment. Blood samples yielded a median of around 130,000 T cells and tens of thousands of unique TCRs, with median clonality 0.080. An exploratory multi-omic analysis was conducted of the somatic, immune and clinical correlates of response to PD-L1 blockade with atezolizumab in urothelial cancer. Pretreatment tumor samples, along with matched peripheral blood collected serially before and after atezolizumab treatment, underwent TCR sequencing. Durable clinical benefit was defined as progression-free survival longer than 6 months, and TCR features were also tested against progression-free and overall survival. In the same patients who had TCR sequencing, pretreatment tumors also underwent whole exome sequencing and RNA sequencing. Durable clinical benefit was achieved by nine patients but not by the remaining 20. Over 28 patients had pretreatment blood TCR-seq, about 24 had at least one posttreatment blood collection, and about 24 had tumor TCR-seq.

Each PCR received spiked-in synthetic TCR analog templates so that absolute template abundance could be estimated from read counts. TCRbeta CDR3 regions were amplified from genomic DNA with bias-controlled V and J gene primers using the immunoSEQ assay. Rearranged TCRbeta segments were sequenced at approximately 20X coverage. The authors' pipeline ran thus. Sequencing errors were corrected by clustering and CDR3s were annotated against IMGT to assign V, D and J genes. Downstream analyses used only productive TCRbeta rearrangements, leaving out any out-of-frame or stop-codon sequences. To compute clonality, Shannon entropy was normalized by the log of the number of unique productive sequences and then subtracted from one. Fisher's exact test with Benjamini-Hochberg correction, using a cutoff of adjusted p below 0.01, was how clones that differed between time points or between blood and tumor were identified. In TCRdb, the immuneACCESS table is reduced to in-frame sequences with V and J assigned. These tables do not hold every clone; where another copy was compared, an unresolved V gene accounts for under half, and the others remain unexplained. V and J calls and clone size are as listed in that table; D and trimming were resolved from the DNA. For this sample there are around 100,000 clones; around 93% appear just once. The top ten constitute about 0.92% of the sample.

Turning to this clone: Its target antigen remains unknown. No base quality values were provided; no much bigger clone lies one nucleotide off.

General study outcomes and caveats: Among patients with durable benefit, tumor-associated TCR clones showed greater expansion in peripheral blood 3 weeks after treatment started (n ≈ 20, p = 0.022). Improved progression-free and overall survival was found to be associated with pretreatment peripheral blood TCR clonality below the median. Because the sample size was small (n ≈ 30) and many of the analyses were exploratory, the results are meant to be hypothesis-generating.

A total of around 30 patients with locally advanced or metastatic urothelial carcinoma, treated at Memorial Sloan Kettering on a trial protocol, made up the cohort. Peripheral blood mononuclear cells were collected pretreatment and during treatment, at between 1 and 8 total time points per patient. The Qiagen DNeasy Blood extraction kit was used to purify genomic DNA from total PBMCs and tumor samples. Collected pretreatment and during treatment, PBMCs were isolated and stored as previously described. According to the germline V gene, CDR1 reads MDHEN and CDR2 reads SYDVKM. V sheds 10 bases and J sheds 6 bases, leaving 16 bases between their ends. The CDR3 sequence holds 13 residues, the cysteine and phenylalanine included. Just the 39-base CDR3 DNA is kept, in frame starting at base 1.

This sample comprised PBMCs, obtained around atezolizumab (anti-PD-L1) treatment. This TCR was recovered from a woman older than 75 with urothelial cancer. This sequence uses TRBV28 and TRBJ1-5; a tentative D call is TRBD1 (6 bases match). Here the CDR3 is given as CAIAPGGPQPQHF. At the DNA level, the sequence is TGTGCCATCGCCCCCGGGGGGCCTCAGCCCCAGCATTTT.